Sample share makes the clone carrying this T cell receptor beta chain medium-sized. Generated by immunoSEQ multiplex PCR, the TCRdb table keeps only in-frame clones and is missing some. Altogether approximately 7,500 clones were found in the sample, and no singletons occur. These data originate in a study of T cells after posttransplantation cyclophosphamide. Cyclophosphamide on days +3 and +4 followed busulfan-fludarabine conditioning and a marrow graft. The sequence came from a female patient aged 55-70 years who received an allogeneic stem cell transplant from an unrelated donor, was CMV-positive, and had acute GVHD only. The graft donor may have given rise to some T cells. The starting material was PBMCs, obtained 94 days after allogeneic stem cell transplant with posttransplant cyclophosphamide.

The CDR3 DNA reads TGTGCCAGCAGCTGGGGGACAGTCTACGAGCAGTACTTC. Translation gives CASSWGTVYEQYF. This chain connects TRBV7-9 to TRBJ2-7; 7 bases are shared with TRBD1. Germline CDR1 and CDR2: SEHNR and FQNEAQ (reference sequence). V lost 4 bases to trimming and J lost 3 bases; unmatched junction nucleotides: 3. This CDR3 has 13 amino acids.